The sequence of this T cell receptor beta chain was determined in a study of shared clonotypes between healthy human individuals. CD8 cells regarded as naive lacked CD45RO, were positively chosen for CCR7, and omitted terminally differentiated effector memory CD45RA+ cells. Turning to this clone: As yet, its antigen is unknown.

Some clones are missing from TCRdb's copy, which holds only in-frame ones; the method was immunoSEQ multiplex PCR. The sample has under 850,000 clones; 92% are singletons. V lost 1 base to trimming and J lost 7 bases, with 4 bases between them. The CDR3 consists of 12 residues. Per germline, CDR1 SEHNR and CDR2 FQNEAQ (reference sequence). Study-level points and caveats: Researchers found naive subsets generally carried larger estimated richness than memory subsets.

Sequencing input: naive CD8+ T cells sorted from blood. The sequence was obtained from a man aged 25-40 years in good health. V gene TRBV7-9 combines with J gene TRBJ2-2; the D is unclear. CDR3 region: CASSLVGGELFF. As DNA, the CDR3 is TGTGCCAGCAGCTTAGTCGGCGGGGAGCTGTTTTTT.